The sequence of this TCR beta chain was determined in a study of T cell repertoires in cytomegalovirus infection. Via MiXCR, TCRdb re-called the reads, giving one row per CDR3 protein. The data contain around 330,000 distinct CDR3 sequences, roughly a sixth of them singletons. Study-level points and caveats: Dominating the ex vivo response were HLA-C-restricted CMV-specific TCR beta clonotypes.

This clonotype was counted only a few times. Its antigen is unknown. The CDR3 is made up of 12 amino acids. Trimming shortened V by 5 bases and J by 11 bases, and 13 bases separated the two germline ends. The chain combines TRBV12-3 or TRBV12-4 with TRBJ1-5, with D possibly being TRBD1 (5 bases). The sample was PBMCs. The TCR comes from a human donor in good health (CMV status not recorded). Some clones in this sample may be carry-over from other donors' samples. CDR3 sequence reads: CASSRDSSAQHF. DNA for the CDR3: TGTGCCAGCAGTCGCGACAGTTCAGCCCAGCATTTT.